This T cell receptor beta chain was identified in a study of blood T cell repertoires in COVID-19. The wider study: The origin of the acute and convalescent COVID-19 samples was the United States, Italy and Spain. Nucleic acid was either cDNA or gDNA, and it came from T cells, B-cell-depleted T cells, or PBMCs.

V dropped 3 bases and J dropped 5 bases, with 22 bases sitting between them. The CDR3 runs to 18 residues. Germline assignment: CDR1 LNHNV and CDR2 YYDKDF (reference sequence). How the authors handled the data: For nucleated cells, counts were estimated from reference gene primer amplification. Profiling relied on immunoSEQ multiplex PCR, and the TCRdb table lists in-frame clones only, not all of them. The V and J calls and clone size are taken from that table; D and trimming were inferred from the DNA. The repertoire holds 150,000 to 200,000 clones, about 85% seen once, with 2.1% in the top ten. This clone has just one count.

V gene TRBV15 combines with J gene TRBJ2-2; tentatively, D is TRBD2 (6 bases). The sequence was collected from a man aged 65 to 79 with active or convalescent COVID-19. The specimen was peripheral blood. CDR3 region: CATSRDNPRGLRTGELFF. CDR3 coding DNA: TGTGCCACCAGCAGGGACAATCCCCGGGGGTTGAGGACCGGGGAGCTGTTTTTT.